The clone carrying this T cell receptor (beta chain) is categorized as medium-sized. Antigen: not known. This CDR3 region has 16 residues. Germline values: CDR1 SEHNR, CDR2 FQNEAQ (reference sequence). V was clipped by 4 bases and J by 5 bases; unmatched bases: 13. The sample is drawn from a study of CD4 T cell repertoires in COVID-19. Only in-frame clones appear in the TCRdb table, and some are missing; sequencing was by immunoSEQ multiplex PCR. Here the sample spans just under 500 clones, 15% to 20% being singletons. Findings and caveats of the study: Some SARS-CoV-2 clonotypes, between about 6 and 28%, recurred in SARS-CoV and/or HKU1 cultures. Two or all three memory subsets shared several highly expanded SARS-CoV-2-reactive clonotypes.

This chain connects TRBV7-9 to TRBJ1-1; 7 nucleotides align to TRBD1. The source of this sequence is a human donor who had COVID-19. The sample was memory CD4+ T cells, cultured in vitro, taken after recovery from COVID-19. CDR3 sequence reads: CASSWGDRVRGTEAFF. The CDR3 DNA reads as TGTGCCAGCAGCTGGGGCGACAGGGTGAGGGGAACTGAAGCTTTCTTT.